Listed below are T cell receptor beta chains from one sample, sequenced in a study of shared clonotypes between healthy human individuals. Measured with immunoSEQ multiplex PCR; TCRdb has only the in-frame clones, and not every one. The table shows over 950,000 clones, with 70% to 85% occurring only once. Input material: memory CD4+ T cells from PBMCs. These receptor sequences come from a man aged 18 to 29 in good health. Some clones in this sample may be carry-over from other donors' samples. Both conserved end residues are part of each CDR3. The order of the fields is D gene, clone size, V gene, J gene, CDR3 protein, CDR3 DNA. D genes are given only for firm matches. Clone size appears in some rows only: once, few, many, or a class for an expanded clone.

d_call: -
clone_size: -
v_call: TRBV9
j_call: TRBJ2-7
cdr3_aa: CASSVGASSDYEQYF
cdr3_nt: TGTGCCAGCAGCGTAGGGGCGAGTTCAGACTACGAGCAGTACTTC

d_call: TRBD2
clone_size: -
v_call: TRBV9
j_call: TRBJ2-2
cdr3_aa: CASSVPGLAGGPFAGELFF
cdr3_nt: TGTGCCAGCAGCGTTCCGGGACTAGCGGGAGGGCCCTTTGCCGGGGAGCTGTTTTTT

d_call: TRBD1
clone_size: -
v_call: TRBV4-2
j_call: TRBJ2-2
cdr3_aa: CASSQDRSIYRGSGELFF
cdr3_nt: TGTGCCAGCAGCCAAGATCGATCTATATACAGGGGGAGCGGGGAGCTGTTTTTT

d_call: -
clone_size: -
v_call: TRBV7-9
j_call: TRBJ1-2
cdr3_aa: CASSSDRKHNYGYTF
cdr3_nt: TGTGCCAGCAGCTCCGACCGGAAGCATAACTATGGCTACACCTTC

d_call: -
clone_size: -
v_call: TRBV27
j_call: TRBJ1-2
cdr3_aa: CASSSQGFNGYTF
cdr3_nt: TGTGCCAGCAGTTCACAGGGATTTAATGGCTACACCTTC

d_call: -
clone_size: -
v_call: TRBV5-1
j_call: TRBJ2-3
cdr3_aa: CASSLGTARTDTQYF
cdr3_nt: TGCGCCAGCAGCTTGGGGACGGCTAGGACAGATACGCAGTATTTT

d_call: -
clone_size: -
v_call: TRBV5-8
j_call: TRBJ2-1
cdr3_aa: CASTRRERNNEQFF
cdr3_nt: TGTGCCAGCACCCGGAGGGAGAGAAACAATGAGCAGTTCTTC

d_call: -
clone_size: -
v_call: TRBV29-1
j_call: TRBJ2-1
cdr3_aa: CSVVKDHYNEQFF
cdr3_nt: TGCAGCGTTGTGAAGGACCACTACAATGAGCAGTTCTTC

d_call: TRBD1
clone_size: -
v_call: TRBV2
j_call: TRBJ2-3
cdr3_aa: CASRDRGAFSNTQYF
cdr3_nt: TGTGCCAGCAGGGACAGGGGCGCCTTTAGCAATACGCAGTATTTT

d_call: TRBD2
clone_size: -
v_call: TRBV2
j_call: TRBJ2-7
cdr3_aa: CASPGLAGYEQYF
cdr3_nt: TGTGCCAGCCCGGGACTAGCGGGGTACGAGCAGTACTTC

d_call: TRBD1
clone_size: -
v_call: TRBV7-9
j_call: TRBJ1-1
cdr3_aa: CASSLEGAMNTEAFF
cdr3_nt: TGTGCCAGCAGCTTGGAGGGGGCCATGAACACTGAAGCTTTCTTT

d_call: -
clone_size: -
v_call: TRBV5-1
j_call: TRBJ2-7
cdr3_aa: CASSVALGQYF
cdr3_nt: TGCGCCAGCAGCGTTGCCCTCGGGCAGTACTTC

d_call: -
clone_size: -
v_call: TRBV7-9
j_call: TRBJ1-5
cdr3_aa: CASSPTLGGLGNQPQHF
cdr3_nt: TGTGCCAGCAGCCCGACTTTAGGGGGTCTGGGCAATCAGCCCCAGCATTTT

d_call: TRBD2
clone_size: -
v_call: TRBV9
j_call: TRBJ2-1
cdr3_aa: CASSISSGLAYNEQFF
cdr3_nt: TGTGCCAGCAGCATCTCTAGCGGGCTCGCCTACAATGAGCAGTTCTTC

d_call: TRBD2
clone_size: -
v_call: TRBV20-1
j_call: TRBJ2-1
cdr3_aa: CSASERGEQFF
cdr3_nt: TGCAGTGCTAGTGAGCGGGGTGAGCAGTTCTTC

d_call: -
clone_size: -
v_call: TRBV28
j_call: TRBJ1-4
cdr3_aa: CASRRAGDREKLFF
cdr3_nt: TGTGCCAGCAGACGGGCCGGGGACCGCGAAAAACTGTTTTTT

d_call: -
clone_size: -
v_call: TRBV10-3
j_call: TRBJ2-1
cdr3_aa: CAIRQGNEQFF
cdr3_nt: TGTGCCATCAGACAGGGTAATGAGCAGTTCTTC

d_call: -
clone_size: -
v_call: TRBV5-1
j_call: TRBJ2-5
cdr3_aa: CASSVARNQETQYF
cdr3_nt: TGCGCCAGCAGCGTAGCCAGAAACCAGGAGACCCAGTACTTC

d_call: -
clone_size: few
v_call: TRBV27
j_call: TRBJ2-5
cdr3_aa: CASRGLETQYF
cdr3_nt: TGTGCCAGCAGGGGGCTTGAGACCCAGTACTTC

d_call: -
clone_size: -
v_call: TRBV7-2
j_call: TRBJ2-7
cdr3_aa: CASSLAPLGSYEQYF
cdr3_nt: TGTGCCAGCAGCTTAGCCCCCCTCGGCTCCTACGAGCAGTACTTC

d_call: -
clone_size: once
v_call: TRBV27
j_call: TRBJ2-7
cdr3_aa: CASATWGQRALYEQYF
cdr3_nt: TGTGCCAGCGCCACATGGGGCCAGCGGGCCCTCTACGAGCAGTACTTC

d_call: TRBD2
clone_size: -
v_call: TRBV28
j_call: TRBJ2-5
cdr3_aa: CASSSSWTSGKAKETQYF
cdr3_nt: TGTGCCAGCAGTTCCTCATGGACTAGCGGGAAGGCAAAAGAGACCCAGTACTTC

d_call: TRBD1
clone_size: -
v_call: TRBV7-9
j_call: TRBJ2-2
cdr3_aa: CASSVRQGRTGELFF
cdr3_nt: TGTGCCAGCAGCGTGAGACAGGGGAGGACCGGGGAGCTGTTTTTT

d_call: -
clone_size: -
v_call: TRBV15
j_call: TRBJ1-1
cdr3_aa: CATSRDPGQDTEAFF
cdr3_nt: TGTGCCACCAGCAGAGATCCCGGGCAGGACACTGAAGCTTTCTTT

d_call: -
clone_size: -
v_call: TRBV5-1
j_call: TRBJ2-3
cdr3_aa: CASSLVGADTQYF
cdr3_nt: TGCGCCAGCAGCTTGGTCGGGGCAGATACGCAGTATTTT

d_call: -
clone_size: few
v_call: TRBV15
j_call: TRBJ2-5
cdr3_aa: CATSIGAQETQYF
cdr3_nt: TGTGCCACCAGCATTGGGGCTCAGGAGACCCAGTACTTC

d_call: -
clone_size: -
v_call: TRBV7-9
j_call: TRBJ2-7
cdr3_aa: CASSLAPGDLYF
cdr3_nt: TGTGCCAGCAGCTTAGCGCCGGGAGATCTGTACTTC

d_call: -
clone_size: once
v_call: TRBV5-6
j_call: TRBJ2-2
cdr3_aa: CASSLERRNTGELFF
cdr3_nt: TGTGCCAGCAGCTTGGAGCGGAGGAACACCGGGGAGCTGTTTTTT

d_call: -
clone_size: -
v_call: TRBV7-9
j_call: TRBJ1-2
cdr3_aa: CASSPGTLYGYTF
cdr3_nt: TGTGCCAGCAGCCCCGGTACGCTCTATGGCTACACCTTC

d_call: TRBD2
clone_size: -
v_call: TRBV29-1
j_call: TRBJ2-5
cdr3_aa: CSGGLAGVPETQYF
cdr3_nt: TGCAGCGGAGGACTAGCGGGAGTGCCAGAGACCCAGTACTTC

d_call: -
clone_size: few
v_call: TRBV29-1
j_call: TRBJ2-3
cdr3_aa: CSGQPSYGDTQYF
cdr3_nt: TGCAGCGGACAGCCCTCTTATGGAGATACGCAGTATTTT

d_call: -
clone_size: -
v_call: TRBV2
j_call: TRBJ1-5
cdr3_aa: CASSPRDGQNQPQHF
cdr3_nt: TGTGCCAGCAGTCCCAGGGACGGACAGAATCAGCCCCAGCATTTT

d_call: -
clone_size: -
v_call: TRBV27
j_call: TRBJ2-1
cdr3_aa: CASSLWDEQFF
cdr3_nt: TGTGCCAGCAGTTTATGGGATGAGCAGTTCTTC

d_call: -
clone_size: -
v_call: TRBV2
j_call: TRBJ2-2
cdr3_aa: CASRGGGKTGELFF
cdr3_nt: TGTGCCAGCCGGGGAGGGGGCAAGACCGGGGAGCTGTTTTTT